Presented here are 20 T cell receptor beta chains from one specimen sequenced in a study of cytotoxic CD8 clonotypes in ibrutinib-treated CLL. Assay used: immunoSEQ multiplex PCR; TCRdb lists only in-frame clones, some missing. The sample records more than 200,000 clones, roughly 79% being singletons. Sequenced here: PBMCs, sampled after 12 months of ibrutinib treatment. The receptors were sampled from a human donor with chronic lymphocytic leukemia.

The J gene is TRBJ2-5, the V gene TRBV11-2, with TRBD2 identical over 12 bases. CDR3 length: 17 residues. The V and J ends lost 1 base and 2 bases, in that order; junction bases with no gene match: 5. CDR1 and CDR2 (germline): SGHAT, FQNNGV. The CDR3 DNA reads TGTGCCAGCAGCTTAGGTGGGCTAGCGGGGGGGCAAGAGACCCAGTACTTC. Translated, it gives CASSLGGLAGGQETQYF.

The chain recombines TRBV6-6 with TRBJ2-5, with TRBD1 matching 9 bases. V lost 6 bases to trimming and J lost 14 bases; unmatched junction nucleotides: 10. The CDR3 length is 12 residues. Germline V gene lookup returns CDR1 MNHNY and CDR2 SVGAGI (reference sequence). The CDR3 nucleotides are TGTGCCAGCAGATCTGAGACAGGGGGGCTCTACTTC. It translates to CASRSETGGLYF.

The chain recombines TRBV2 with TRBJ2-7, with D possibly TRBD1 on 6 matching bases. The CDR3 covers 15 residues. V was clipped by 6 bases and J by 3 bases, with 18 bases between them. Germline V gives CDR1 SNHLY, CDR2 FYNNEI. The CDR3 here is CASSPGHPGLYEQYF. The CDR3 bases are TGTGCCAGCAGCCCGGGACACCCAGGCCTCTACGAGCAGTACTTC. Based on the CDR3 plus reference TRBV2 and TRBJ2-7, the full variable domain is EPEVTQTPSHQVTQMGQEVILRCVPISNHLYFYWYRQILGQKVEFLVSFYNNEISEKSEIFDDQFSVERPDGSNFTLKIRSTKLEDSAMYFCASSPGHPGLYEQYFGPGTRLTVT.

This chain connects TRBV11-2 to TRBJ1-4; D is uncertain. V lost 3 bases and J 5 bases, leaving 7 bases between the germline ends. The CDR3 consists of 13 residues. CDR1 SGHAT and CDR2 FQNNGV come from the germline V gene. CDR3 protein: CASSLSMNEKLFF. In DNA form, the CDR3 reads TGTGCCAGCAGCTTGAGCATGAATGAAAAACTGTTTTTT.

The chain has TRBV9 and TRBJ2-7; TRBD2 matches 7 bases. After removal of 4 bases from V and 2 bases from J, the junction contained 9 bases not matched to a gene. This CDR3 region has 15 residues. Germline loops: CDR1 SGDLS, CDR2 YYNGEE. Here the CDR3 reads CASSTVNGGTYEQYF. The CDR3 DNA reads TGTGCCAGCAGCACAGTTAACGGGGGGACCTACGAGCAGTACTTC.

V usage is TRBV11-2 and J usage is TRBJ2-1, with D unresolved. Germline V gene lookup returns CDR1 SGHAT and CDR2 FQNNGV. V lost 1 base and J 3 bases, leaving 10 bases between the germline ends. The CDR3 contains 15 residues. CDR3 bases: TGTGCCAGCAGCTTAGCGTTAGCTTACTACAATGAGCAGTTCTTC. Its translation: CASSLALAYYNEQFF.

A word on this clone: This CDR3 is also generated by other DNA sequences in the sample. The genes are TRBV2 and TRBJ2-1; no firm D call. V lost 7 bases, J lost 4 bases, and 5 bases lay in between. Germline values: CDR1 SNHLY, CDR2 FYNNEI. The CDR3 is 11 residues long. CDR3 residues: CASTLYNEQFF. The CDR3 coding sequence is TGTGCCAGCACTCTATACAATGAGCAGTTCTTC.

V gene TRBV6-1 combines with J gene TRBJ1-5; TRBD1 agrees at 7 bases. The CDR3 sequence is 14 residues long. In germline, CDR1 is MNHNS, CDR2 SASEGT. The V segment lost 2 bases and the J segment 7 bases; nucleotides outside the gene matches: 5. CDR3 sequence: CASSETGVGQPQHF. CDR3 nucleotides: TGTGCCAGCAGTGAAACAGGGGTAGGGCAGCCCCAGCATTTT.

The V call is TRBV5-1, the J call TRBJ2-5, with no clear D. Trimming removed 4 bases at V and 2 bases at J, with 12 bases between. CDR3 size: 14 residues. CDR1 SGHRS and CDR2 YFSETQ come from the germline V gene. The CDR3: CASSTGRGQETQYF. DNA of the CDR3: TGCGCCAGCAGCACCGGACGAGGACAAGAGACCCAGTACTTC.

The chain has TRBV5-1 and TRBJ2-7, with D perhaps being TRBD1 or TRBD2 (5 bases each). Germline CDR1 reads SGHRS; CDR2 reads YFSETQ. This CDR3 comprises 15 residues. Deletions cut 4 bases from V and 3 bases from J, with 17 bases between. The CDR3 nucleotides read TGCGCCAGCAGCCTGGCACTGGGGGTCCTCTACGAGCAGTACTTC. It translates to CASSLALGVLYEQYF. Filled out from reference TRBV5-1 and TRBJ2-7, the complete variable domain reads KAGVTQTPRYLIKTRGQQVTLSCSPISGHRSVSWYQQTPGQGLQFLFEYFSETQRNKGNFPGRFSGRQFSNSRSEMNVSTLELGDSALYLCASSLALGVLYEQYFGPGTRLTVT.

The rearrangement links TRBV28 to TRBJ1-1; D possibly corresponds to TRBD1 (5 bases). The CDR3 runs 14 residues. V lost 4 bases and J lost 5, with 14 bases in between. The V gene's germline CDR1 is MDHEN and CDR2 SYDVKM. Here the CDR3 reads CASSSRGGRTEAFF. CDR3 coding DNA: TGTGCCAGCAGTTCCCGGGGCGGGCGGACTGAAGCTTTCTTT.

The chain joins TRBV18 to TRBJ2-3, with D perhaps TRBD2 (6 bases). This CDR3 has 14 residues. V lost 6 bases to trimming and J lost 4 bases, with 14 bases between them. Looked up from germline, CDR1 is KGHSH and CDR2 is LQKENI. The CDR3 region is CASSVSRGPDTQYF. The CDR3 DNA reads as TGTGCCAGCTCCGTGTCGCGGGGTCCAGATACGCAGTATTTT. The entire variable domain, with the rest obtained from reference TRBV18 and TRBJ2-3, is as follows: NAGVMQNPRHLVRRRGQEARLRCSPMKGHSHVYWYRQLPEEGLKFMVYLQKENIIDESGMPKERFSAEFPKEGPSILRIQQVVRGDSAAYFCASSVSRGPDTQYFGPGTRLTVL.

A few counts support this clone. CDR3 in DNA: TGCGCCAGCCGGTTGACTAGCGATTCCTACGAGCAGTACTTC. Encoded protein: CASRLTSDSYEQYF. The J gene is TRBJ2-7, the V gene TRBV5-1; 8 nucleotides line up with TRBD2. CDR1 is SGHRS, CDR2 YFSETQ, per germline. This CDR3 has 14 amino acids. Trimming cost V 7 bases and J 1 base; bases outside gene matches: 7.

The chain recombines TRBV6-4 with TRBJ2-5; 8 bases agree with TRBD1. With 7 bases clipped from V and 3 bases from J, the junction kept 4 bases outside the gene matches. Germline V gene data show CDR1 as MRHNA and CDR2 as SNTAGT. The CDR3 has 13 amino acids. The CDR3 DNA is TGTGCCAGCACTCAACAGGGGGAAGAGACCCAGTACTTC. This sequence encodes CASTQQGEETQYF.

This chain joins TRBV7-2 and TRBJ2-3, with D perhaps TRBD1 (5 bases). The CDR3 covers 16 residues. V was cut by 1 base and J by 2 bases, with 13 bases left in between. Per germline, CDR1 SGHTA and CDR2 FQGNSA. Here the CDR3 DNA reads TGTGCCAGCAGCTTAGACAGGTCTTCCTACACAGATACGCAGTATTTT. It yields the protein CASSLDRSSYTDTQYF.

The genes are TRBV9 and TRBJ1-1; 7 bases are a match to TRBD1. J gave up 2 bases and V 2 bases, and 6 bases lay outside the gene matches. Germline V gene lookup returns CDR1 SGDLS and CDR2 YYNGEE. The CDR3 extends over 15 amino acids. DNA for the CDR3: TGTGCCAGCAGCGTGGCCGGGACAGACAACACTGAAGCTTTCTTT. It yields the protein CASSVAGTDNTEAFF.

This chain joins TRBV7-6 and TRBJ1-1; D possibly corresponds to TRBD1 (5 bases). Trimming left V 1 base short and J 1 base short, with 19 bases between. CDR1 and CDR2 from the germline V gene are SGHVS and FNYEAQ. The CDR3 sequence is 18 residues long. The CDR3 reads CASSLEYGRQISNTEAFF. The DNA for the CDR3 is TGTGCCAGCAGCTTAGAGTATGGCAGACAGATATCGAACACTGAAGCTTTCTTT.

This CDR3 is CASRRTGSYEQYF. The CDR3 bases are TGTGCCAGCAGACGGACAGGGTCCTACGAGCAGTACTTC. This chain joins TRBV6-5 and TRBJ2-7; TRBD1 matches 8 bases. V shed 6 bases and J 1 base; nucleotides not matched to a gene: 2. Germline V gives CDR1 MNHEY, CDR2 SVGAGI. The CDR3 sequence is 13 residues long.

V gene TRBV4-1 combines with J gene TRBJ2-5; D is tentatively TRBD1 or TRBD2 (5 bases each). The germline V and J ends were trimmed by 4 bases and 1 base, with 13 bases remaining between them. CDR1 is MGHRA and CDR2 is YSYEKL in the germline V gene. There are 15 residues in the CDR3. CDR3 sequence: CASSLARGPQETQYF. The CDR3 DNA is TGCGCCAGCAGCCTAGCGAGGGGTCCCCAAGAGACCCAGTACTTC.

V and J are TRBV5-4 and TRBJ2-3; D gene uncertain. The V gene's germline CDR1 is SGHNT and CDR2 YYREEE (reference sequence). The CDR3 is made up of 18 amino acids. Trimming removed 4 bases at V and 0 bases at J, with 21 bases between. CDR3 protein: CASSPFWPGRASTDTQYF. The CDR3 region has the DNA TGTGCCAGCAGCCCCTTCTGGCCCGGTCGGGCTAGCACAGATACGCAGTATTTT.